This TCR beta chain was captured by sequencing in a study of blood T cell repertoires in COVID-19. Study-wide background: Specimens from acute and convalescent COVID-19 originated in the United States, Italy and Spain. Sources were T cells, B-cell-depleted T cells, or PBMCs; the material itself was cDNA or gDNA.

As handled by the study authors: Reference gene primer amplification gave estimated nucleated cell counts. The repertoire was sequenced with immunoSEQ multiplex PCR; TCRdb's copy has only in-frame clones and lacks some. Clone size and the V and J calls come from that table; the DNA yielded D and trimming. The table shows more than 90,000 clones, with 91% occurring only once. The CDR3 is 13 amino acids. V gave up 4 bases and J gave up 7 bases; unmatched junction bases: 3. Germline-derived CDR1 and CDR2 are LGHNA and YSLEER. Sequenced sample: peripheral blood. The sequence came from a man in his fifties with acute or convalescent COVID-19. V usage is TRBV4-3 and J usage is TRBJ1-5, with 8 bases that match TRBD1. The CDR3 coding sequence is TGCGCCAGCAGCCCACACAGGGGGCAGCCCCAGCATTTT. This codes for CASSPHRGQPQHF.